The clone carrying this T cell receptor (beta chain) was seen a single time. Antigen: not known. This table comes from immunoSEQ multiplex PCR, and its TCRdb copy is limited to in-frame clones, with some not included. Among some 110,000 clones listed, 65% to 80% were seen once. TCR sequencing covered three patients who responded to pembrolizumab. Germline CDR1 and CDR2: SGHRS and YFSETQ. V was cut by 4 bases and J by 0 bases, with 14 bases left in between. CDR3 length: 16 amino acids. This sample was included in a study of PD-1 blockade in mismatch repair-deficient tumors. General study findings and limits: Rapid post-treatment expansion, then contraction, generally preceding radiologic response, marked tumor-resident clones.

The chain recombines TRBV5-1 with TRBJ1-3; D uncertain. The clonotype was recovered from an adult with mismatch repair-deficient cancer. This specimen was peripheral blood, taken just over 59 weeks after starting pembrolizumab. The DNA of the CDR3 is TGCGCCAGCAGCCCTTACCTGGGCAACTCTGGAAACACCATATATTTT. It is translated as CASSPYLGNSGNTIYF. The variable domain in full, completed from reference TRBV5-1 and TRBJ1-3, reads KAGVTQTPRYLIKTRGQQVTLSCSPISGHRSVSWYQQTPGQGLQFLFEYFSETQRNKGNFPGRFSGRQFSNSRSEMNVSTLELGDSALYLCASSPYLGNSGNTIYFGEGSWLTVV.